Below, 8 T cell receptor beta chains from the same sample are listed, as sequenced in a study of blood T cells in healthy people across ages. Alongside a J-beta primer mix, a sample-barcoded 5' primer served in a second PCR lasting about 6 to 11 cycles. Each CDR3 protein is one row after TCRdb ran MiXCR on the 5' RACE reads. The data hold more than 650,000 distinct CDR3 sequences, with 22% observed a single time. Input material: blood. The receptors originated from a man in his 70s in good health.

This clonotype was detected only a few times. The V call is TRBV3-1, the J call TRBJ1-1; D not resolved. The length of the CDR3 is 15 residues. V was pared by 1 base and J by 1 base, with 10 bases between. Germline V gene sequence: CDR1 LGHDT, CDR2 YNNKEL (reference sequence). For the CDR3, the DNA is TGTGCCAGCAGCCAAGCTGGAACAGCGAACACTGAAGCTTTCTTT. The encoded protein is CASSQAGTANTEAFF.

The chain links TRBV30 to TRBJ1-1; D remains ambiguous. V dropped 3 bases and J dropped 0 bases, with 8 bases sitting between them. The CDR3 totals 13 residues. In germline, CDR1 is GTSNPN, CDR2 SVGIG (reference sequence). Here the CDR3 DNA reads TGTGCCTGGAGCAGGCTGATGAACACTGAAGCTTTCTTT. Translating gives CAWSRLMNTEAFF.

The V and J genes are TRBV11-2 and TRBJ2-3; D unresolved. Trimming shortened V by 5 bases and J by 8 bases, and 14 bases separated the two germline ends. Germline CDR1 SGHAT, CDR2 FQNNGV. The CDR3 is made up of 13 amino acids. CDR3 residues: CASSEVVVGTQYF. The DNA for the CDR3 is TGTGCCAGCAGCGAAGTAGTGGTTGGTACGCAGTATTTT. The variable domain in full, completed from reference TRBV11-2 and TRBJ2-3, reads EAGVAQSPRYKIIEKRQSVAFWCNPISGHATLYWYQQILGQGPKLLIQFQNNGVVDDSQLPKDRFSAERLKGVDSTLKIQPAKLEDSAVYLCASSEVVVGTQYFGPGTRLTVL.

The chain has TRBV5-1 and TRBJ2-7; maybe TRBD2 (6 bases). The germline V and J ends were trimmed by 4 bases and 0 bases, with 14 bases remaining between them. The length of the CDR3 is 15 residues. The V gene's germline CDR1 is SGHRS and CDR2 YFSETQ. Written as DNA, the CDR3 is TGCGCCAGCAGCAGAGGGACTTTCGTCTCCTACGAGCAGTACTTC. This gives the protein CASSRGTFVSYEQYF. Drawing the rest from reference TRBV5-1 and TRBJ2-7, the complete variable domain is KAGVTQTPRYLIKTRGQQVTLSCSPISGHRSVSWYQQTPGQGLQFLFEYFSETQRNKGNFPGRFSGRQFSNSRSEMNVSTLELGDSALYLCASSRGTFVSYEQYFGPGTRLTVT.

This clonotype came up a few times. The rearrangement joins TRBV2 to TRBJ1-2; unclear D gene. Trimming removed 1 base from V and 4 bases from J, with 7 bases in between. This CDR3 contains 13 residues. Germline V gene lookup returns CDR1 SNHLY and CDR2 FYNNEI. The chain's CDR3 is CASSEGGVYGYTF. CDR3 bases: TGTGCCAGCAGTGAAGGTGGGGTCTATGGCTACACCTTC. The full variable domain, its missing parts supplied by reference TRBV2 and TRBJ1-2, is EPEVTQTPSHQVTQMGQEVILRCVPISNHLYFYWYRQILGQKVEFLVSFYNNEISEKSEIFDDQFSVERPDGSNFTLKIRSTKLEDSAMYFCASSEGGVYGYTFGSGTRLTVV.

This clonotype has only a few counts. The rearrangement links TRBV12-3 or TRBV12-4 to TRBJ1-4, with 7 bases lining up with TRBD1. The CDR3 extends over 14 amino acids. J lost 5 bases, V lost 4 bases, and 4 bases had no gene match. This chain's CDR3 is CASSSGQRNEKLFF. In nucleotides, the CDR3 is TGTGCCAGCAGTTCGGGACAGCGGAATGAAAAACTGTTTTTT.

The chain has TRBV24-1 and TRBJ1-1; 8 positions match TRBD1. CDR1 KGHDR and CDR2 SFDVKD come from the germline V gene. This CDR3 has 13 amino acids. V lost 9 bases, J lost 4 bases, and 6 bases stayed unmatched. CDR3 loop: CATRTGRGTEAFF. CDR3 nucleotides: TGTGCCACCCGGACAGGGAGGGGCACTGAAGCTTTCTTT.

In this sample, this clonotype turned up a few times. This chain joins TRBV20-1 and TRBJ2-4; 9 nucleotides match TRBD2. The ends lost 5 bases at V and 5 bases at J; junction bases unmatched: 10. Per germline, CDR1 DFQATT and CDR2 SNEGSKA (reference sequence). The CDR3 spans 15 residues. The DNA for the CDR3 is TGCAGTGCTCTACGAGCGGGAGGAGGGGAAAACATTCAGTACTTC. This codes for CSALRAGGGENIQYF.